This T cell receptor (beta chain) was profiled in a study of PD-L1 blockade in urothelial cancer. Study in general: Each patient had 0 to 3 earlier chemotherapy regimens. The study recovered a median of about 150,000 T cells per blood sample.

Study-level findings and limits: Lower pretreatment blood TCR clonality, under the median, predicted better survival, researchers reported. It was durable-benefit patients whose tumor-associated blood clones expanded more at 3 weeks.

Time point of the sample: pretreatment peripheral blood. As to this clone: Antigen: not known.

Trimming took off 2 bases at V and 6 bases at J, with 18 bases between the two ends. The CDR3 contains 16 residues. CDR1 is SGHTA and CDR2 is FQGTGA in the germline V gene. Method: immunoSEQ multiplex PCR; TCRdb's copy keeps in-frame clones and lacks some. The sample comprises some 45,000 clones, around nine tenths of which are singletons, and more than 20% rests with the top ten. Sample: PBMCs, taken around atezolizumab (anti-PD-L1) treatment. The receptor comes from a donor at least 40 years old with urothelial cancer. This chain connects TRBV7-3 to TRBJ2-3, with D possibly matching TRBD2 (6 bases). The CDR3 nucleotides are TGTGCCAGCAGCTTAGCCGCCGGGAGCCCCTCCGATACGCAGTATTTT. This encodes CASSLAAGSPSDTQYF.